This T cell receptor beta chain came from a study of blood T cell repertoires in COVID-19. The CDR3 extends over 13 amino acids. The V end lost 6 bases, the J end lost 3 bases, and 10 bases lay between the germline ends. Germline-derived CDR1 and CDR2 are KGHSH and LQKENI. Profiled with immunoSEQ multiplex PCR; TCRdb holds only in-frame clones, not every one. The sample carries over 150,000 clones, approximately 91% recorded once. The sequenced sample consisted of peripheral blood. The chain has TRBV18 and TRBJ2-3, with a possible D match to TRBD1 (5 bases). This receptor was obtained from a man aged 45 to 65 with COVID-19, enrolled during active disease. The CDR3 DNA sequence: TGTGCCAGCTCCGACAGTTGGACAGATACGCAGTATTTT. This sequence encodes CASSDSWTDTQYF.